A selection of T cell receptor beta chains follows, all from one sample in a study of blood T cells in healthy people across ages. Using its own MiXCR run on the 5' RACE reads, TCRdb lists one record per CDR3 protein. The table has about 800,000 distinct CDR3 sequences, 55% to 75% seen once. The material sequenced was blood. The receptors were sampled from a man aged 25-45 years in good health. The CDR3 runs from the conserved cysteine through the conserved F or W. Fields, in order: J gene, D gene, V gene, CDR3 length, clone size, CDR3 protein, CDR3 DNA. A D gene is named only where the DNA matches it firmly. Not all rows give a size; the values are once, few, many and, for expanded clones, a class.

TRBJ2-1,-,TRBV5-1,14,-,CASSVSSSYNEQFF,TGCGCCAGCTCAGTGTCGTCCTCCTACAATGAGCAGTTCTTC
TRBJ2-7,TRBD1,TRBV10-1,14,-,CASLTGGPSYEQYF,TGCGCCAGCCTAACAGGGGGTCCCTCCTACGAGCAGTACTTC
TRBJ2-7,-,TRBV20-1,13,few,CSARQRSSYEQYF,TGCAGTGCTCGACAGCGAAGCTCCTACGAGCAGTACTTC
TRBJ2-7,TRBD2,TRBV19,16,-,CASGIAASGRTYEQYF,TGTGCCAGTGGTATTGCGGCTAGCGGGCGGACCTACGAGCAGTACTTC
TRBJ2-4,-,TRBV6-6,16,-,CASSSYSGTDKNIQYF,TGTGCCAGCAGTTCATATAGCGGGACAGACAAAAACATTCAGTACTTC
TRBJ2-7,-,TRBV6-5,14,few,CASSYSGGTYEQYF,TGTGCCAGCAGTTACTCCGGCGGAACCTACGAGCAGTACTTC
TRBJ2-5,TRBD1,TRBV14,15,-,CASSHFDNRGETQYF,TGTGCCAGCAGCCATTTTGATAACAGGGGAGAGACCCAGTACTTC
TRBJ2-1,-,TRBV20-1,15,-,CSAINAEAGDGEQFF,TGCAGTGCTATCAACGCGGAGGCGGGTGACGGTGAGCAGTTCTTC
TRBJ2-1,-,TRBV6-2/TRBV6-3,16,-,CASSPFSGSSYNEQFF,TGTGCCAGCAGTCCTTTCAGCGGAAGCTCCTACAATGAGCAGTTCTTC
TRBJ2-7,TRBD2,TRBV10-3,14,-,CAIAAGSSYNEQYF,TGTGCCATCGCAGCGGGGAGCTCCTACAATGAGCAGTACTTC
TRBJ2-5,TRBD2,TRBV5-1,14,once,CASRIVGSGSEQYF,TGCGCCAGCAGGATCGTTGGTAGCGGGAGTGAGCAGTACTTC
TRBJ2-3,-,TRBV13,14,-,CASSLGRGRDTQYF,TGTGCCAGCAGCTTAGGCCGAGGGAGGGATACGCAGTATTTT
TRBJ2-7,-,TRBV2,12,once,CASRVVVLEQYF,TGTGCCAGCAGAGTAGTGGTCCTCGAGCAGTACTTC
TRBJ1-1,-,TRBV7-2,15,-,CASSGAIGGRAEAFF,TGTGCCAGCAGTGGGGCGATTGGGGGGCGCGCTGAAGCTTTCTTT
TRBJ1-2,-,TRBV6-2/TRBV6-3,12,-,CASNGFRSGYTF,TGTGCCAGCAATGGGTTCAGGAGCGGCTACACCTTC
TRBJ2-1,TRBD1,TRBV20-1,15,-,CSAPVRDSSNNEQFF,TGCAGTGCTCCCGTTAGGGACAGCTCAAACAATGAGCAGTTCTTC
TRBJ2-1,-,TRBV5-1,16,-,CASSLVVAGFVNEQFF,TGCGCCAGCAGCTTGGTTGTGGCGGGGTTTGTCAATGAGCAGTTCTTC
TRBJ2-1,-,TRBV4-2,16,-,CASSQGVQAIYNEQFF,TGTGCCAGCAGCCAAGGGGTGCAGGCGATCTACAATGAGCAGTTCTTC
TRBJ2-1,-,TRBV9,11,-,CASSAGGEQFF,TGTGCCAGCAGCGCCGGGGGTGAGCAGTTCTTC